One sample yielded the 2 T cell receptor beta chains listed below, sequenced in a study of cytomegalovirus exposure and HLA in healthy donors. Use of 60 Vbeta and 13 Jbeta primers characterized the PCR. Data came from immunoSEQ multiplex PCR; TCRdb stores just in-frame clones and leaves some out. The profile shows 120,000 or so clones, about 80% of them singletons. Specimen: PBMCs. The receptor set was obtained from a woman between 40 and 50 years old in good health and CMV-seropositive.

V gene TRBV4-2 combines with J gene TRBJ2-5; TRBD2 aligns across 10 bases. The trim removed 4 bases at V and 4 bases at J, leaving 18 bases unmatched. Germline V lookup: CDR1 LGHNA, CDR2 YNFKEQ. This CDR3 contains 19 residues. The CDR3 reads CASSPLITHSGGAGETQYF. As DNA, the CDR3 is TGTGCCAGCAGCCCCCTAATAACCCACAGCGGGGGGGCCGGAGAGACCCAGTACTTC.

V usage is TRBV6-5 and J usage is TRBJ2-6; D gene uncertain. Trimming removed 7 bases at V and 0 bases at J, with 7 bases between. There are 14 residues in the CDR3. Germline CDR1 and CDR2: MNHEY and SVGAGI. The CDR3 region has the DNA TGTGCCAGCACCTCTAGCTCTGGGGCCAACGTCCTGACTTTC. Its translation is CASTSSSGANVLTF.